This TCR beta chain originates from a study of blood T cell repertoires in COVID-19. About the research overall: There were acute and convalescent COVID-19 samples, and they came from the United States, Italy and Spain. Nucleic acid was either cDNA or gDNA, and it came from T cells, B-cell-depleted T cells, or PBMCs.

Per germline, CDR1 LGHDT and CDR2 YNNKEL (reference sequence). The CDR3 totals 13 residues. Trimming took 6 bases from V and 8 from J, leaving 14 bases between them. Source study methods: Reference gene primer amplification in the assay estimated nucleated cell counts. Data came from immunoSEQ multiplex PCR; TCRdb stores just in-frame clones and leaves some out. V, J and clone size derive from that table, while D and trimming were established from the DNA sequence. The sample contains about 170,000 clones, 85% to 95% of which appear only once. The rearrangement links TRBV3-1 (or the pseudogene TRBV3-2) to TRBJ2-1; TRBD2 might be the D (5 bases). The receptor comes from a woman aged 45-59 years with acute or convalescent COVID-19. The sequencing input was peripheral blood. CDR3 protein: CASRPPGADEQFF. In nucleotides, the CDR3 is TGTGCCAGCAGACCACCCGGAGCGGATGAGCAGTTCTTC.